This entry is about one T cell receptor (beta chain). The V and J ends lost 3 bases and 4 bases respectively, with 12 bases between them. Germline lookup yields CDR1 MGHDK and CDR2 SYGVNS. The CDR3 spans 14 residues. These data come from a study of T cells in Graves' hyperthyroidism and ophthalmopathy. Amplification of TCR beta CDR3 regions was performed using RNA transcripts as template. The TCR CDR3 first-round RT-PCR relied on the HTBI primer set. Each CDR3 protein gets one entry after TCRdb re-called the multiplex PCR reads with MiXCR. The sample holds 550,000 to 650,000 distinct CDR3 sequences, approximately 15% seen once.

The gene calls are TRBV25-1 and TRBJ1-2, with D possibly being TRBD1 (5 bases). The sequence derives from a woman in her thirties with Graves' hyperthyroidism that later progressed to Graves' ophthalmopathy. Sample: blood. CDR3 region: CASSDQGYSYGYTF. The CDR3 DNA is TGTGCCAGCAGTGACCAGGGATACAGCTATGGCTACACCTTC.